The present T cell receptor (beta chain) was sequenced within a study of PD-L1 blockade in urothelial cancer. Study-level background: Samples of blood were analyzed 3 weeks (second dose) and 6 weeks after treatment start. There were a median of approximately 150,000 T cells in blood samples. The study's findings and limits: TCR clonality was measured in pretreatment peripheral blood. Clonality below the median predicted better survival.

This clone qualifies as medium-sized. Its antigen is unknown. Spike-ins of synthetic TCR analog templates went into each PCR. Libraries were prepared by immunoSEQ multiplex PCR; TCRdb keeps only in-frame clonotypes and omits some of them. The sample lists 35,000 to 40,000 clones; 70% to 90% were seen once. The sample's time point: peripheral blood 6 weeks after treatment start. The sample in question was PBMCs, obtained around atezolizumab (anti-PD-L1) treatment. The clonotype originates from a man in his 60s with urothelial cancer.

The CDR3 protein is CASSELGTSLSYEQFF. CDR3 in DNA: TGTGCCAGCAGTGAATTGGGGACTAGTCTTAGCTATGAGCAGTTCTTC. V is TRBV2 and J is TRBJ2-1, with 8 bases lining up with TRBD2. V was clipped by 2 bases and J by 8 bases; unmatched bases: 11. This CDR3 is built from 16 residues. From germline, CDR1 is SNHLY and CDR2 FYNNEI.